Below, one T cell receptor (beta chain) is given with its context. Antigen unknown. The sort gate was single viable CD3+CD4+CD8-CD45RO+ cells for memory CD4+ T cells. After thawing, CD4+ T cells were positively selected. Sequenced by immunoSEQ multiplex PCR; TCRdb stores in-frame clones only, minus some. Found here are roughly 39,000 clones, about 73% of them singletons; the top ten hold 0.78%. The source of the sample is a study of memory CD4+ T cells and cytomegalovirus serostatus. Study overall: This sample comes from healthy Belgian adults, under 10 CMV seropositive, around 26 seronegative.

V shed 4 bases and J shed 6 bases, with 5 bases lying between them. Germline V gene sequence: CDR1 SGHDN, CDR2 FVKESK. The CDR3 spans 11 residues. Findings and caveats of the study: About 40% of the roughly 160 known CMV-associated TCRbeta sequences appeared in CD4+ memory. Suggested: most of the CMV-linked TCR signature lies in CD4+ memory cells.

What was sequenced was memory CD4+ T cells from blood. The chain has TRBV14 and TRBJ2-3; D is uncertain. This sequence originates from an adult in good health and CMV-seronegative. In nucleotides, the CDR3 is TGTGCCAGCAGCCCCCGGGATACGCAGTATTTT. Its translation: CASSPRDTQYF. The whole variable domain, filled in from reference TRBV14 and TRBJ2-3, reads EAGVTQFPSHSVIEKGQTVTLRCDPISGHDNLYWYRRVMGKEIKFLLHFVKESKQDESGMPNNRFLAERTGGTYSTLKVQPAELEDSGVYFCASSPRDTQYFGPGTRLTVL.